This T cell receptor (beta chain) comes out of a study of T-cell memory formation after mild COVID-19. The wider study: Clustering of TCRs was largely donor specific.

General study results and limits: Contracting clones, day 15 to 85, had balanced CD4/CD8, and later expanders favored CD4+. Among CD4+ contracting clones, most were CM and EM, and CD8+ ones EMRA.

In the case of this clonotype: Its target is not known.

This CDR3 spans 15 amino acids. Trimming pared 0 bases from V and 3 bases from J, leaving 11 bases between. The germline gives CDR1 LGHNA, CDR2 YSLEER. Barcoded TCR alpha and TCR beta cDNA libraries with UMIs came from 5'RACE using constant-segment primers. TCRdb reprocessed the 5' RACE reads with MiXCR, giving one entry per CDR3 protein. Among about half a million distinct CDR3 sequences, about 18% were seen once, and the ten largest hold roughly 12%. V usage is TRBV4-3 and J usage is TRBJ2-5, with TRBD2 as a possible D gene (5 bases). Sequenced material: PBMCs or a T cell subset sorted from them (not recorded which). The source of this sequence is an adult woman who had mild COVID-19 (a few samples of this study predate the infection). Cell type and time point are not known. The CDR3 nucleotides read TGCGCCAGCAGCCAAGAAATGGTGGGAGAAGAGACCCAGTACTTC. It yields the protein CASSQEMVGEETQYF.